The 3 T cell receptor beta chains below were found in one sample sequenced in a study of cytomegalovirus exposure and HLA in healthy donors. TCRdb's copy holds only in-frame clones and misses some; the assay was immunoSEQ multiplex PCR. The table lists some 140,000 clones, about 86% of them singletons. The specimen was PBMCs. These TCRs come from a man younger than 30 in good health and CMV-seronegative.

The chain is built from TRBV5-5 and TRBJ1-1; D is undetermined. The CDR3 has 13 residues. CDR1 and CDR2 from the germline V gene are SGHKS and YYEKEE (reference sequence). V was shortened by 3 bases and J by 3 bases, with 9 bases between the two germline ends. In nucleotides, the CDR3 is TGTGCCAGCAGCTCCGAGTACGACACTGAAGCTTTCTTT. Protein: CASSSEYDTEAFF.

This chain joins TRBV6-6 and TRBJ1-2; D perhaps matches TRBD1 (6 bases). The germline V and J ends were trimmed by 7 bases and 8 bases, with 14 bases remaining between them. Germline V gives CDR1 MNHNY, CDR2 SVGAGI (reference sequence). The CDR3 runs to 12 residues. The CDR3 spells CASIPGGGGYTF. In DNA form, the CDR3 reads TGTGCCAGCATCCCCGGGGGGGGCGGCTACACCTTC.

This chain links TRBV4-3 with TRBJ2-6; D gene uncertain. Trimming took off 4 bases at V and 4 bases at J, with 11 bases between the two ends. The length of the CDR3 is 15 residues. Germline V gene data show CDR1 as LGHNA and CDR2 as YSLEER. The CDR3 coding sequence is TGCGCCAGCAGCCGCCGAGGCTCCGGGGCCAACGTCCTGACTTTC. This gives the protein CASSRRGSGANVLTF.